These 20 T cell receptor beta chains came from one sample sequenced in a study of OX40 agonist ivuxolimab in advanced cancers. Repertoires were generated with immunoSEQ multiplex PCR, while TCRdb's copy carries only in-frame clones and drops some. The sample lists some 66,000 clones, around 73% occurring once. The source was CD4+ or CD8+ T cells sorted from blood, collected in a trial of the OX40 agonist ivuxolimab. The receptor set was obtained from an adult with an advanced solid tumor such as melanoma, head and neck, liver or kidney cancer.

The gene calls are TRBV2 and TRBJ1-2, with TRBD1 identical over 9 bases. J was trimmed by 3 bases and V by 0 bases; bases with no gene match: 2. This CDR3 is built from 15 residues. Germline V gene sequence: CDR1 SNHLY, CDR2 FYNNEI. CDR3 amino acids: CASSEARTGDYGYTF. The CDR3 DNA reads TGTGCCAGCAGTGAAGCACGGACAGGGGACTATGGCTACACCTTC.

The chain recombines TRBV11-2 with TRBJ2-2; 8 bases map to TRBD1. Trimming removed 7 bases from V and 8 bases from J; junction bases left unmatched: 15. The CDR3 runs to 16 residues. The germline CDR1 and CDR2 sequences are SGHAT and FQNNGV. This chain's CDR3 is CASKLGGTGLSGELFF. DNA of the CDR3: TGTGCCAGCAAGCTTGGGGGGACAGGTCTTTCTGGGGAGCTGTTTTTT.

This clone was observed a single time. The chain combines TRBV19 with TRBJ2-7; 8 nucleotides line up with TRBD1. Germline V lookup: CDR1 LNHDA, CDR2 SQIVND (reference sequence). Trimming removed 0 bases from V and 4 bases from J; junction bases left unmatched: 5. The CDR3 spans 15 residues. CDR3 coding DNA: TGTGCCAGTAGTATAGAAGCAGGGGGCTTGTACGAGCAGTACTTC. Protein sequence: CASSIEAGGLYEQYF.

V usage is TRBV10-2 and J usage is TRBJ1-3; TRBD1 agrees at 7 bases. Germline V CDR1 and CDR2: WSHSY, SAAADI. V gave up 0 bases and J gave up 0 bases; unmatched junction bases: 5. The CDR3 loop spans 17 amino acids. The DNA of the CDR3 is TGCGCCAGCAGTGAGTCCGGGACAGCGAGCTCTGGAAACACCATATATTTT. It yields the protein CASSESGTASSGNTIYF.

The gene calls are TRBV13 and TRBJ1-3; D unresolved. The germline V gene has CDR1 PRHDT and CDR2 FYEKMQ (reference sequence). The V end lost 7 bases, the J end lost 0 bases, and 4 bases lay between the germline ends. The CDR3 extends over 12 amino acids. CDR3 nucleotide sequence: TGTGCCAGCAAGATCTCTGGAAACACCATATATTTT. Translating it yields CASKISGNTIYF.

In its sample, this clone was seen once. The gene calls are TRBV2 and TRBJ2-7, with TRBD1 matching 10 bases. Germline V gives CDR1 SNHLY, CDR2 FYNNEI. Germline trimming cut 6 bases from V and 4 bases from J; bases unmatched to any gene: 6. The CDR3 is 14 residues long. The chain's CDR3 is CASSQTGQGYEQYF. The CDR3 coding sequence is TGTGCCAGCAGCCAAACGGGACAGGGGTACGAGCAGTACTTC.

The genes are TRBV7-9 and TRBJ2-7, with TRBD2 matching 10 bases. After removal of 1 base from V and 7 bases from J, the junction contained 1 base not matched to a gene. The CDR3 loop spans 13 amino acids. Germline values: CDR1 SEHNR, CDR2 FQNEAQ (reference sequence). The CDR3 loop reads CASSLELAGEQYF. The CDR3 DNA reads as TGTGCCAGCAGCTTAGAACTAGCGGGGGAGCAGTACTTC.

V is TRBV10-3 and J is TRBJ2-3; TRBD2 is a possible D gene (6 bases). The CDR3 has 12 amino acids. V dropped 7 bases and J dropped 3 bases, with 8 bases sitting between them. Germline loops: CDR1 ENHRY, CDR2 SYGVKD. As DNA, the CDR3 is TGTGCCATCACGGCGGGGACAGATACGCAGTATTTT. Amino acid sequence: CAITAGTDTQYF.

The chain links TRBV11-3 to TRBJ2-2; D is ambiguous. CDR1 is SGHNT, CDR2 YENEEA, per germline. V was trimmed by 2 bases and J by 0 bases, leaving 16 bases between them. The CDR3 sequence is 18 residues long. The chain's CDR3 is CASSLMGPLIPNTGELFF. CDR3 coding DNA: TGTGCCAGCAGCTTAATGGGCCCCTTAATACCGAACACCGGGGAGCTGTTTTTT. Full variable domain (outside the CDR3, taken from reference TRBV11-3 and TRBJ2-2): EAGVVQSPRYKIIEKKQPVAFWCNPISGHNTLYWYLQNLGQGPELLIRYENEEAVDDSQLPKDRFSAERLKGVDSTLKIQPAELGDSAVYLCASSLMGPLIPNTGELFFGEGSRLTVL.

The genes are TRBV4-2 and TRBJ1-1; 8 bases are a match to TRBD1. The CDR3 is made up of 15 amino acids. Germline V gene sequence: CDR1 LGHNA, CDR2 YNFKEQ. The trim removed 4 bases at V and 5 bases at J, leaving 9 bases unmatched. CDR3: CASSRVQGARTEAFF. The CDR3 nucleotides read TGTGCCAGCAGCCGAGTTCAGGGGGCTCGAACTGAAGCTTTCTTT.

CDR3 sequence reads: CSAIEGGEQYF. Here the CDR3 DNA reads TGCAGTGCTATCGAGGGTGGGGAGCAGTACTTC. The chain uses TRBV20-1 and TRBJ2-7, with D possibly TRBD2 on 5 matching bases. The germline CDR1 and CDR2 sequences are DFQATT and SNEGSKA (reference sequence). Trimming shortened V by 4 bases and J by 7 bases, and 11 bases separated the two germline ends. The CDR3 loop spans 11 amino acids.

The chain couples TRBV10-3 to TRBJ2-2, with D perhaps TRBD2 (6 bases). This CDR3 is 16 amino acids long. CDR1 is ENHRY, CDR2 SYGVKD, per germline. Between the trimmed V and J ends, which lost 2 bases and 4 bases, there was a span of 14 bases. CDR3 sequence: CAISEGPGRSTGELFF. The CDR3, as DNA: TGTGCCATCAGTGAGGGCCCGGGGAGGAGCACCGGGGAGCTGTTTTTT.

This chain uses TRBV7-9 with TRBJ2-4, with D maybe TRBD2 (6 bases). V shed 5 bases and J shed 9 bases, with 14 bases lying between them. The CDR3 length is 13 residues. Germline CDR1 is SEHNR and CDR2 is FQNEAQ (reference sequence). The CDR3 reads CASSPGGVTIQYF. The DNA of the CDR3 is TGTGCCAGCAGCCCCGGCGGGGTTACCATTCAGTACTTC. Combining the CDR3 with reference TRBV7-9 and TRBJ2-4 gives the whole variable domain DTGVSQNPRHKITKRGQNVTFRCDPISEHNRLYWYRQTLGQGPEFLTYFQNEAQLEKSRLLSDRFSAERPKGSFSTLEIQRTEQGDSAMYLCASSPGGVTIQYFGAGTRLSVL.

This clone appeared a few times. Given a much more abundant clone one base away, this may be a read error. At the DNA level, this CDR3 is encoded by other sequences in the same sample as well. The chain is built from TRBV6-1 and TRBJ2-7; D may correspond to TRBD1 or TRBD2 (5 bases each). CDR1 and CDR2 from the germline V gene are MNHNS and SASEGT. V dropped 6 bases and J dropped 4 bases, with 7 bases sitting between them. This CDR3 has 11 residues. The CDR3 DNA sequence: TGTGCCAGCAGAGAGGGGTACGAGCAGTACTTC. Residues: CASREGYEQYF.

As regards this clone: The sample holds other DNA sequences that translate to the same CDR3. In DNA form, the CDR3 reads TGTGCCAGCAGCCAAGCCGGGACAGGGTACGAGCAGTACTTC. This encodes CASSQAGTGYEQYF. This rearrangement joins TRBV4-2 to TRBJ2-7; the match to TRBD1 covers 9 bases. Germline V gene sequence: CDR1 LGHNA, CDR2 YNFKEQ. J gave up 4 bases and V 1 base, and 2 bases lay outside the gene matches. This CDR3 is 14 amino acids long.

J is TRBJ2-2 and V is TRBV5-4; 12 nucleotides line up with TRBD2. Per germline, CDR1 SGHNT and CDR2 YYREEE (reference sequence). The CDR3 loop spans 16 amino acids. The V segment lost 5 bases and the J segment 5 bases; nucleotides outside the gene matches: 7. CDR3 loop: CASRSTSGGYTGELFF. The DNA of the CDR3 is TGTGCCAGCAGATCTACTAGCGGGGGGTATACCGGGGAGCTGTTTTTT.

This clone appeared a single time. This chain uses TRBV28 with TRBJ1-2; unclear D gene. V lost 9 bases, J lost 4 bases, and 18 bases lay in between. The CDR3 is made up of 14 amino acids. CDR1 and CDR2 (germline): MDHEN, SYDVKM. CDR3 coding DNA: TGTGCCAGTCAGTCCGGAGGGCAAATCTATGGCTACACCTTC. Residues: CASQSGGQIYGYTF.

The J gene is TRBJ1-5, the V gene TRBV19, with no clear D. This CDR3 comprises 18 residues. The V gene's germline CDR1 is LNHDA and CDR2 SQIVND (reference sequence). V lost 0 bases, J lost 2 bases, and 17 bases lay in between. CDR3 residues: CASSIDRNDPYGNQPQHF. The CDR3 DNA reads as TGTGCCAGTAGTATAGATCGGAACGACCCCTACGGCAATCAGCCCCAGCATTTT.

A few counts support this clone. The chain uses TRBV9 and TRBJ2-6; D unresolved. V was clipped by 0 bases and J by 4 bases, with 11 bases between them. Germline V gene lookup returns CDR1 SGDLS and CDR2 YYNGEE. The CDR3 spans 16 residues. Here the CDR3 reads CASSVGVGAGANVLTF. In DNA form, the CDR3 reads TGTGCCAGCAGCGTAGGGGTTGGTGCCGGGGCCAACGTCCTGACTTTC.

This clone was seen once. This chain joins TRBV6-5 and TRBJ2-3; 13 nucleotides line up with TRBD2. The CDR3 is 15 residues long. From germline, CDR1 is MNHEY and CDR2 SVGAGI. With V trimmed by 6 bases and J by 5 bases, 5 bases remained unmatched. For the CDR3, the DNA is TGTGCCAGCAGCCCAACTAGCGGGGGGGGAGATACGCAGTATTTT. It translates to CASSPTSGGGDTQYF.